This note documents a single T cell receptor (beta chain) sequence. It has no known antigen specificity. No base quality information exists; no much larger clone differs at one position. Focal radiation therapy combined with CTLA-4 blockade (ipilimumab) was tested in patients with chemo-refractory metastatic non-small-cell lung cancer. The germline V and J ends show losses of 8 bases and 5 bases respectively, and no gene match explains 7 bases of the junction. The germline V gene sets CDR1 to WSHSY and CDR2 to SAAADI. The CDR3 numbers 14 residues from cysteine through phenylalanine. Just CDR3 DNA is preserved here, 42 bases in frame from base 1. The data were obtained in a study of radiotherapy plus CTLA-4 blockade in lung cancer (dated by TCRdb to the late 2010s). Background on the whole study: Objective responses were observed in about a sixth of enrolled patients, and disease control was achieved in less than 40%.

The library came from the immunoSEQ multiplex PCR assay. In its TCRdb copy, this immuneACCESS table keeps in-frame sequences only and misses some clones. Where compared with another copy, unresolved V genes explain less than half of these, and the others have no known cause. Present in this sample are tens of thousands of clones, 60% to 80% of which were seen just once. The top ten clonotypes cover around 15% of the sample. Points the paper makes about the study in general: After treatment with radiotherapy and ipilimumab, TCR clones that came from tumors expanded in the peripheral blood. Early dynamic changes in blood T cell clones, together with increased serum interferon-beta after radiation, were reported as the strongest predictors of response.

The sample here was peripheral blood, taken from a patient treated with radiotherapy plus ipilimumab. The receptor chain draws on TRBV10-2 and TRBJ2-2, with 8 bases matching TRBD1. The clonotype originates from a human donor with non-small cell lung cancer that progressed on radiotherapy plus ipilimumab. The bases are TGCGCCAGCGCGGACAGGGTGCAAACCGGGGAGCTGTTTTTT. This translates into CASADRVQTGELFF.